The 4 T cell receptor beta chains in this list originate from one sample, sequenced in a study of T-cell memory formation after mild COVID-19. TCRdb redid the calling of the 5' RACE reads with MiXCR, one entry per CDR3 protein. The sample consists of approximately 230,000 distinct CDR3 sequences, about a sixth of them appearing once. The sequencing input was PBMCs or a T cell subset sorted from them (not recorded which). All receptors come from a man younger than 30 who had mild COVID-19 (a few samples of this study predate the infection). Cell type and time point are not known.

This clonotype was counted a few times. This chain joins TRBV9 and TRBJ1-5, with a possible D match to TRBD1 (5 bases). This CDR3 is 15 amino acids long. V lost 3 bases and J lost 3, with 13 bases in between. CDR1 and CDR2 (germline): SGDLS, YYNGEE. The CDR3 here is CASSGAGHFNQPQHF. CDR3 nucleotides: TGTGCCAGCAGCGGTGCTGGACACTTCAATCAGCCCCAGCATTTT.

The sample holds many counts of this clonotype. The chain carries TRBV5-1 and TRBJ2-3; 7 positions match TRBD1. There are 14 residues in the CDR3. Germline CDR1 reads SGHRS; CDR2 reads YFSETQ. J gave up 2 bases and V 6 bases, and 6 bases lay outside the gene matches. The CDR3 is CASTQTGTTDTQYF. The CDR3 bases are TGCGCCAGCACCCAGACAGGGACCACAGATACGCAGTATTTT.

The V and J genes are TRBV7-2 and TRBJ1-2, with D hard to call. Germline CDR1 is SGHTA and CDR2 is FQGNSA. Between the trimmed V and J ends, which lost 2 bases and 3 bases, there was a span of 10 bases. The CDR3 has 14 residues. CDR3 loop: CASSLSKGYYGYTF. Here the CDR3 DNA reads TGTGCCAGCAGCTTATCTAAGGGATACTATGGCTACACCTTC.

The DNA of the CDR3 is TGTGCCAGCAGCCAATCGGGCATTGCCAATCAGCCCCAGCATTTT. It codes for CASSQSGIANQPQHF. The V and J genes are TRBV16 and TRBJ1-5; D remains ambiguous. The CDR3 sequence is 15 residues long. Germline CDR1 reads KGHSY; CDR2 reads FQNENV. V was clipped by 0 bases and J by 3 bases, with 9 bases between them. The variable domain in full, completed from reference TRBV16 and TRBJ1-5, reads GEEVAQTPKHLVRGEGQKAKLYCAPIKGHSYVFWYQQVLKNEFKFLISFQNENVFDETGMPKERFSAKCLPNSPCSLEIQATKLEDSAVYFCASSQSGIANQPQHFGDGTRLSIL.